Listed below are T cell receptor beta chains from one sample, sequenced in a study of sequential checkpoint blockade in melanoma. The method was immunoSEQ multiplex PCR; TCRdb's version includes in-frame clones alone and lacks a portion of them. The data hold more than 15,000 clones, with about 67% observed a single time. The sequencing used CD8+ T cells sorted from blood (inferred from file names), collected from a patient given nivolumab and ipilimumab in sequence. The receptors here all came from a human donor with melanoma. The CDR3 runs from the conserved cysteine through the conserved F or W. Fields, in order: clone size, J gene, D gene, V gene, CDR3 protein, CDR3 DNA. The D gene is left open where the match is weak. Clone size is stated in some rows and not others, as once, few, many or a class when expanded.

large	TRBJ1-5	NA	TRBV18	CASSPPSSQPQHF	TGTGCCAGCTCACCACCTAGTAGTCAGCCCCAGCATTTT
NA	TRBJ1-1	NA	TRBV25-1	CASRGPGVNTEAFF	TGTGCCAGCAGGGGACCGGGAGTGAACACTGAAGCTTTCTTT
few	TRBJ2-5	TRBD1	TRBV7-9	CASSLNAGGLETQYF	TGTGCCAGCAGCTTAAACGCAGGGGGCCTAGAGACCCAGTACTTC
NA	TRBJ1-5	NA	TRBV11-2	CASSLAGSGQPQHF	TGTGCCAGCAGCTTAGCCGGAAGCGGGCAGCCCCAGCATTTT
NA	TRBJ1-4	NA	TRBV9	CASSVEGHASVEKLFF	TGTGCCAGCAGCGTGGAAGGACATGCGAGTGTGGAAAAACTGTTTTTT
once	TRBJ1-1	NA	TRBV11-3	CASTLHRGTTEAFF	TGTGCCAGCACTCTACACCGGGGAACCACTGAAGCTTTCTTT
medium-sized	TRBJ2-3	NA	TRBV5-6	CASSLFRGVDTQYF	TGTGCCAGCAGCTTGTTCCGGGGAGTAGATACGCAGTATTTT
NA	TRBJ2-7	TRBD1	TRBV18	CASSPPGQSYEQYF	TGTGCCAGCTCACCTCCGGGACAGTCCTACGAGCAGTACTTC
NA	TRBJ1-1	NA	TRBV5-4	CASSLSNTEAFF	TGTGCCAGCAGCTTATCTAACACTGAAGCTTTCTTT
medium-sized	TRBJ1-3	NA	TRBV9	CASSGNRLDSGNTIYF	TGTGCCAGCAGCGGAAACAGGTTGGACTCTGGAAACACCATATATTTT
once	TRBJ2-7	TRBD1	TRBV4-3	CASSPGTGSYEQYF	TGCGCCAGCAGCCCGGGGACAGGCTCCTACGAGCAGTACTTC
once	TRBJ2-7	TRBD1	TRBV7-8	CASSLTGGGAAYEQYF	TGTGCCAGCAGTCTGACAGGGGGAGGTGCAGCCTACGAGCAGTACTTC
NA	TRBJ2-6	TRBD2	TRBV7-9	CASSPGGFGANVLTF	TGTGCCAGCAGCCCCGGGGGGTTTGGGGCCAACGTCCTGACTTTC
NA	TRBJ2-7	TRBD1	TRBV7-9	CASSTTTGSGAYEQYF	TGTGCCAGCAGCACAACGACAGGGAGTGGTGCCTACGAGCAGTACTTC
NA	TRBJ2-2	NA	TRBV6-7	CASSWAPNTGELFF	TGTGCCAGCAGTTGGGCGCCGAACACCGGGGAGCTGTTTTTT
few	TRBJ1-5	TRBD1	TRBV19	CASSRDSVYGNQPQHF	TGTGCCAGTAGCCGGGACAGTGTATACGGCAATCAGCCCCAGCATTTT
NA	TRBJ2-7	TRBD1	TRBV19	CASSIGTGGYEQYF	TGTGCCAGTAGTATAGGTACAGGGGGATACGAGCAGTACTTC
few	TRBJ2-7	NA	TRBV7-8	CASSLVTDGTYEQYF	TGTGCCAGCAGCTTAGTAACAGACGGGACCTACGAGCAGTACTTC
NA	TRBJ2-7	NA	TRBV5-4	CASSLSSYEQYF	TGTGCCAGCAGCCTAAGCTCCTACGAGCAGTACTTC
NA	TRBJ2-1	NA	TRBV7-7	CASSSHVTEYNEQFF	TGTGCCAGCAGTTCGCACGTGACAGAATACAATGAGCAGTTCTTC
NA	TRBJ2-5	NA	TRBV7-9	CASSRGNHGGETQYF	TGTGCCAGCAGCCGGGGAAACCACGGCGGAGAGACCCAGTACTTC